Reported below is one T cell receptor (beta chain). The data stem from a study of blood T cell repertoires in COVID-19. Study as a whole: There were acute and convalescent COVID-19 samples, and they came from the United States, Italy and Spain. The analysed material was cDNA or gDNA that came from T cells, B-cell-depleted T cells, or PBMCs.

The protocol was immunoSEQ multiplex PCR, while the TCRdb copy is restricted to in-frame clones and leaves out a portion. The sample yields about 20,000 clones, about four fifths seen once. Germline V CDR1 and CDR2: MNHEY, SMNVEV (reference sequence). Trimming removed 4 bases from V and 4 bases from J, with 13 bases in between. This CDR3 region has 14 residues. This clonotype was sampled from a man older than 75 with acute or convalescent COVID-19. The chain joins TRBV27 to TRBJ1-2, with a tentative D call TRBD1 (5 bases). The sequencing sample was made of peripheral blood. This CDR3 reads CASSSQGVPYGYTF. DNA for the CDR3: TGTGCCAGCAGTTCTCAGGGTGTGCCCTATGGCTACACCTTC.